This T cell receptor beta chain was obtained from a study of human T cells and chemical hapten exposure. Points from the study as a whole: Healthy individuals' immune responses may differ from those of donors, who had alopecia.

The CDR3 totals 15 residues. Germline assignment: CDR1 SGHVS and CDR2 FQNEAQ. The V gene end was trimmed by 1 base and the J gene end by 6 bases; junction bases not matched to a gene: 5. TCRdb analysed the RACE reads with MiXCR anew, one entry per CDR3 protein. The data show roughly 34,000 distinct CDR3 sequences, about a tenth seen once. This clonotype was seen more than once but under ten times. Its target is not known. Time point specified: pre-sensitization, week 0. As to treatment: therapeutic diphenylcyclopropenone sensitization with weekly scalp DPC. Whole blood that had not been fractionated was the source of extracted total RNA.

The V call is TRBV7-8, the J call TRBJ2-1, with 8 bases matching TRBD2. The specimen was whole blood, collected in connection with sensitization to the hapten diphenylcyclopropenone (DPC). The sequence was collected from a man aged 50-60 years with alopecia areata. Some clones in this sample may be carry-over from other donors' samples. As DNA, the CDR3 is TGTGCCAGCAGCTTAGAGGGACTAGGGGGCAATGAGCAGTTCTTC. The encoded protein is CASSLEGLGGNEQFF.